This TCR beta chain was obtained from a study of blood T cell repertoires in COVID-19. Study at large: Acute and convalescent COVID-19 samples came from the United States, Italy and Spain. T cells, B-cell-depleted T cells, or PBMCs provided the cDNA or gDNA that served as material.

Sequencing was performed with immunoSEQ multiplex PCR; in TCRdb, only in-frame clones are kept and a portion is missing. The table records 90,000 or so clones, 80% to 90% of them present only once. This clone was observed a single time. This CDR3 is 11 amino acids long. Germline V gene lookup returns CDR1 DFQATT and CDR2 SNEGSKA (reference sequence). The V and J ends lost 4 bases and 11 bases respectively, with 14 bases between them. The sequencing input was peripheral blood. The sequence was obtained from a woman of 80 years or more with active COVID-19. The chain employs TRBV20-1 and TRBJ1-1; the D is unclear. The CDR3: CSATDMPAAFF. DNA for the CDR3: TGCAGTGCTACCGACATGCCGGCGGCTTTCTTT.